The clone carrying this T cell receptor beta chain was observed once. The antigen is undetermined. The data belong to a study of cytomegalovirus exposure and HLA in healthy donors. Study summary: Previous work identified 120 million or so unique TCR beta sequences from around 200 million T cells. General study findings and limits: Later work associated approximately 17,000 TCR beta sequences with HLA alleles at 0.05 false discovery rate. The authors listed some 160 TCR beta chains as cytomegalovirus-associated. Segments of the TCR beta V type were, in most cases, productive about 87% or about 30% of the time in an earlier analysis.

A multiplex PCR was run with 60 Vbeta primers and 13 Jbeta primers. Sequencing was performed with immunoSEQ multiplex PCR; in TCRdb, only in-frame clones are kept and a portion is missing. The sample yields about 110,000 clones, about 80% seen once. This TCR was recovered from a woman in her 50s in good health and CMV-seropositive. Material for sequencing was PBMCs.

CDR3 nucleotides: TGTGCCAGCAGCACCCTGGAACAGGGTTATAGCAATCAGCCCCAGCATTTT. It is translated as CASSTLEQGYSNQPQHF. V gene TRBV27 combines with J gene TRBJ1-5; D might be TRBD1 (6 bases). V was cut by 6 bases and J by 0 bases, with 18 bases left in between. In germline, CDR1 is MNHEY, CDR2 SMNVEV (reference sequence). The CDR3 totals 17 residues.